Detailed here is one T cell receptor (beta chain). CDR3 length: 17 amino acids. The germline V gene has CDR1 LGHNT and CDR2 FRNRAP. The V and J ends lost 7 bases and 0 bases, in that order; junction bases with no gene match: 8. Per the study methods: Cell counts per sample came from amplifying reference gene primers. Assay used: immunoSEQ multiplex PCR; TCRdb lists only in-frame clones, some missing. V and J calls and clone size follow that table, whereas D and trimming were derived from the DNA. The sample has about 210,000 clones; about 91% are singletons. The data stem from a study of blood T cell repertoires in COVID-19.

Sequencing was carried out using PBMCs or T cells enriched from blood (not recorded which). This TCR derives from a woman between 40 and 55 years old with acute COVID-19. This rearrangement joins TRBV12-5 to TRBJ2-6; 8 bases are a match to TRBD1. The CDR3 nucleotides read TGTGCTAGTGCCAGGACAGGGTTCCGCTCTGGGGCCAACGTCCTGACTTTC. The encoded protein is CASARTGFRSGANVLTF.